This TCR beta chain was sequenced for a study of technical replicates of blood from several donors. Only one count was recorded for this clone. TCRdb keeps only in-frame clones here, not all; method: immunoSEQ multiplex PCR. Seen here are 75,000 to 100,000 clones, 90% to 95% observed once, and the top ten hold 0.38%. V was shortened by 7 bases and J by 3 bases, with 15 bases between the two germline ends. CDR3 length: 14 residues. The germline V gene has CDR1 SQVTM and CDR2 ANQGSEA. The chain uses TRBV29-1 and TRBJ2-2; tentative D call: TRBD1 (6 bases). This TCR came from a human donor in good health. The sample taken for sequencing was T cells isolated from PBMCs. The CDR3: CSGSSGVYTGELFF. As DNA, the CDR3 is TGCAGCGGCTCCTCAGGGGTGTACACCGGGGAGCTGTTTTTT.